This TCR beta chain derives from a study of cytomegalovirus exposure and HLA in healthy donors. Overall study context: Later, an analysis reported that the 120 or so validation repertoires had used the same platform as the approximately 600 first-cohort repertoires. Study results and caveats: Reported performance of the classifier showed diagnosis of cytomegalovirus status with high specificity and sensitivity. TCR beta chains numbering under 200 were designated cytomegalovirus-associated.

Some clones are missing from TCRdb's copy, which holds only in-frame ones; the method was immunoSEQ multiplex PCR. The sample includes around 63,000 clones, about 96% of them seen just once. The V end was cut by 4 bases, the J end by 2 bases, with 15 bases between. Germline V gene data show CDR1 as LNHNV and CDR2 as YYDKDF (reference sequence). There are 15 residues in the CDR3. For this clone: Its target is unknown.

The chain employs TRBV15 and TRBJ2-7, with D perhaps TRBD1 (6 bases). The specimen sequenced was PBMCs. The receptor comes from a woman between 18 and 29 years old in good health and CMV-seronegative. CDR3 residues: CATSKTGSWAYEQYF. The CDR3, as DNA: TGTGCCACCAGCAAAACAGGGAGTTGGGCCTACGAGCAGTACTTC.